This TCR beta chain stems from a study of blood T cell repertoires in COVID-19. Study-level background: Sources were T cells, B-cell-depleted T cells, or PBMCs; the material itself was cDNA or gDNA.

In the original workflow: From reference gene primer amplification, estimates of nucleated cell counts were derived. Repertoires were generated with immunoSEQ multiplex PCR, while TCRdb's copy carries only in-frame clones and drops some. V, J and clone size derive from that table, while D and trimming were established from the DNA sequence. The sample lists about 65,000 clones, approximately 78% occurring once. V lost 1 base and J 7 bases, leaving 13 bases between the germline ends. CDR1 is SGHAT and CDR2 is FQNNGV in the germline V gene. The CDR3 runs to 14 residues. This sequence joins TRBV11-2 and TRBJ1-2; TRBD1 might be the D (6 bases). The specimen was peripheral blood. This TCR derives from an elderly man with acute or convalescent COVID-19. The CDR3 DNA follows: TGTGCCAGCAGCTTAGTATCCAGGGGCCGTGGCTACACCTTC. Its protein is CASSLVSRGRGYTF.